The 27 T cell receptor beta chains reported below all come from one sample, sequenced in a study of blood T cell repertoires in COVID-19. Sequenced by immunoSEQ multiplex PCR; TCRdb stores in-frame clones only, minus some. The sample contains 200,000 to 300,000 clones, roughly 84% of which appear only once. The specimen sequenced was peripheral blood. The receptors were sampled from a human donor in a cohort sampled during active COVID-19.

This clone appeared once. This chain's CDR3 is CASSYSRQGNQPQHF. The CDR3 DNA reads as TGTGCCAGCAGTTACTCTCGCCAGGGCAATCAGCCCCAGCATTTT. The V call is TRBV6-5, the J call TRBJ1-5, with unresolved D. The V gene's germline CDR1 is MNHEY and CDR2 SVGAGI. V was shortened by 0 bases and J by 2 bases, with 8 bases between the two germline ends. CDR3 length equals 15 residues.

V and J are TRBV4-2 and TRBJ2-3; 7 bases are shared with TRBD2. The germline gives CDR1 LGHNA, CDR2 YNFKEQ. The CDR3 is 16 amino acids. V shed 0 bases and J 4 bases; nucleotides not matched to a gene: 7. CDR3 coding DNA: TGTGCCAGCAGCCAAGATGGGGGGGAAGGGGCAGATACGCAGTATTTT. Protein: CASSQDGGEGADTQYF.

This clone has only one observation. CDR3 loop: CASSRANEQYF. DNA for the CDR3: TGTGCCAGCAGCCGGGCAAACGAGCAGTACTTC. J is TRBJ2-7 and V is TRBV3-1 (or the pseudogene TRBV3-2); the D is unclear. This CDR3 spans 11 amino acids. V was pared by 4 bases and J by 5 bases, with 6 bases between. Germline V CDR1 and CDR2: LGHDT, YNNKEL (reference sequence).

This clone appeared a few times. This sequence joins TRBV19 and TRBJ2-1; 9 bases line up with TRBD1. The trim removed 10 bases at V and 3 bases at J, leaving 7 bases unmatched. The CDR3 runs to 14 residues. The germline V gene has CDR1 LNHDA and CDR2 SQIVND (reference sequence). CDR3 loop: CATTRTGVYNEQFF. The DNA for the CDR3 is TGTGCCACCACCCGGACAGGGGTCTACAATGAGCAGTTCTTC.

The chain combines TRBV29-1 with TRBJ2-1, with 9 nucleotides matching TRBD2. This CDR3 region has 14 residues. Germline V gene sequence: CDR1 SQVTM, CDR2 ANQGSEA. V trimming: 4 bases; J trimming: 4 bases; junction bases outside the gene matches: 5. The CDR3 nucleotides are TGCAGCGTTGGAGCTAGCGGGATTTACAATGAGCAGTTCTTC. Its translation is CSVGASGIYNEQFF.

This chain connects TRBV13 to TRBJ2-3; 8 bases are shared with TRBD2. The CDR3 contains 16 residues. CDR1 and CDR2 (germline): PRHDT, FYEKMQ (reference sequence). Trimming removed 3 bases from V and 4 bases from J; junction bases left unmatched: 9. In DNA, the CDR3 is TGTGCCAGCAGCTTGCGACGGGAGGGCCGCTCAGATACGCAGTATTTT. This gives the protein CASSLRREGRSDTQYF. The variable domain in full, completed from reference TRBV13 and TRBJ2-3, reads AAGVIQSPRHLIKEKRETATLKCYPIPRHDTVYWYQQGPGQDPQFLISFYEKMQSDKGSIPDRFSAQQFSDYHSELNMSSLELGDSALYFCASSLRREGRSDTQYFGPGTRLTVL.

The chain joins TRBV11-2 to TRBJ2-5, with 8 bases aligning to TRBD1. This CDR3 is 16 amino acids long. V was pared by 5 bases and J by 2 bases, with 10 bases of the junction left unmatched. The V gene's germline CDR1 is SGHAT and CDR2 FQNNGV. The CDR3 protein is CASSPRTGIRQETQYF. CDR3 in DNA: TGTGCCAGCAGCCCGAGGACAGGGATCCGTCAAGAGACCCAGTACTTC.

The chain is built from TRBV19 and TRBJ2-5; D is possibly TRBD1 (6 bases). The CDR3 is made up of 17 amino acids. Germline-derived CDR1 and CDR2 are LNHDA and SQIVND (reference sequence). The V gene lost 3 bases and the J gene lost 4 bases, with 21 bases spanning the gap. The CDR3 nucleotides read TGTGCCAGTAGTATCCGACAGGACAGTCGGCAACGAGAGACCCAGTACTTC. It specifies CASSIRQDSRQRETQYF.

This chain links TRBV11-2 with TRBJ2-7, with D unresolved. Germline V gene sequence: CDR1 SGHAT, CDR2 FQNNGV. The germline V and J ends were trimmed by 0 bases and 1 base, with 10 bases remaining between them. The CDR3 is made up of 15 amino acids. CDR3 nucleotide sequence: TGTGCCAGCAGCTTAGAAGTCGGCGGTTCCTACGAGCAGTACTTC. Amino acid sequence: CASSLEVGGSYEQYF.

The rearrangement links TRBV18 to TRBJ2-7, with TRBD1 as a possible D gene (6 bases). This CDR3 is 14 amino acids long. Between the trimmed V and J ends, which lost 5 bases and 1 base, there was a span of 12 bases. CDR1 KGHSH and CDR2 LQKENI come from the germline V gene. The CDR3 nucleotides are TGTGCCAGCTCAAAACAGGGACGATCCTACGAGCAGTACTTC. Amino acid sequence: CASSKQGRSYEQYF.

V is TRBV28 and J is TRBJ1-2; D might be TRBD1 (5 bases). The germline V and J ends were trimmed by 8 bases and 4 bases, with 17 bases remaining between them. Per the germline V gene, CDR1 is MDHEN and CDR2 is SYDVKM. The CDR3 totals 14 residues. The CDR3 nucleotides read TGTGCCAGCGCTGCCGGCGGGGGTTTCTATGGCTACACCTTC. Protein: CASAAGGGFYGYTF.

The J gene is TRBJ2-2, the V gene TRBV7-2; 8 bases are shared with TRBD1. The CDR3 loop spans 17 amino acids. The V segment lost 6 bases and the J segment 4 bases; nucleotides outside the gene matches: 13. Germline CDR1 and CDR2: SGHTA and FQGNSA. The CDR3 spells CASRIGQGESRTGELFF. CDR3 in DNA: TGTGCCAGCAGAATCGGACAGGGAGAGTCCCGCACCGGGGAGCTGTTTTTT. The full variable domain, completed using reference TRBV7-2 and TRBJ2-2, is GAGVSQSPSNKVTEKGKDVELRCDPISGHTALYWYRQSLGQGLEFLIYFQGNSAPDKSGLPSDRFSAERTGGSVSTLTIQRTQQEDSAVYLCASRIGQGESRTGELFFGEGSRLTVL.

V gene TRBV4-2 combines with J gene TRBJ2-1; D is possibly TRBD2 (5 bases). This CDR3 is built from 14 residues. The V end was cut by 1 base, the J end by 5 bases, with 9 bases between. Germline CDR1 is LGHNA and CDR2 is YNFKEQ. As DNA, the CDR3 is TGTGCCAGCAGCCAAGTGACTACCCACAATGAGCAGTTCTTC. Amino acid sequence: CASSQVTTHNEQFF.

V usage is TRBV28 and J usage is TRBJ1-6; no reliable D call. Trimming shortened V by 4 bases and J by 6 bases, and 4 bases separated the two germline ends. From germline, CDR1 is MDHEN and CDR2 SYDVKM. The CDR3 has 12 residues. CDR3 sequence (DNA): TGTGCCAGCAGTTCGGGTAATTCACCCCTCCACTTT. Amino acid sequence: CASSSGNSPLHF.

The rearrangement links TRBV10-1 to TRBJ2-2, with TRBD1 as a possible D gene (5 bases). The CDR3 consists of 14 residues. Per the germline V gene, CDR1 is WNHNN and CDR2 is SYGVQD (reference sequence). V was clipped by 2 bases and J by 7 bases, with 11 bases between them. The DNA for the CDR3 is TGCGCCAGCAGTGAGAACTGGCAGGGCGGGGAGCTGTTTTTT. This translates into CASSENWQGGELFF.

The chain joins TRBV6-2 or TRBV6-3 to TRBJ1-2; 7 bases are shared with TRBD1. The V gene's germline CDR1 is MNHEY and CDR2 SVGEGT. This CDR3 has 14 amino acids. The V segment lost 4 bases and the J segment 4 bases; nucleotides outside the gene matches: 6. This CDR3 is CASSSRGHPYGYTF. CDR3 sequence (DNA): TGTGCCAGCAGTTCGAGGGGGCATCCCTATGGCTACACCTTC.

This chain joins TRBV5-8 and TRBJ1-5, with 7 bases aligning to TRBD1. V lost 1 base, J lost 1 base, and 8 bases stayed unmatched. CDR3 length: 17 residues. CDR1 and CDR2 from the germline V gene are SGHTS and YDEGEE. CDR3 sequence: CASSLILTGYSNQPQHF. The DNA of the CDR3 is TGTGCCAGCAGCTTGATACTGACAGGGTACAGCAATCAGCCCCAGCATTTT.

The chain employs TRBV6-1 and TRBJ2-1; a possible D gene is TRBD2 (5 bases). This CDR3 is built from 16 residues. V lost 2 bases and J 0 bases, leaving 11 bases between the germline ends. Looked up from germline, CDR1 is MNHNS and CDR2 is SASEGT. Written as DNA, the CDR3 is TGTGCCAGCAGTGAATTGGAGGCTGGCTCCTACAATGAGCAGTTCTTC. Translation gives CASSELEAGSYNEQFF.

The chain carries TRBV6-5 and TRBJ2-2; weak D call: TRBD2 (5 bases). Trimming left V 2 bases short and J 3 bases short, with 10 bases between. The CDR3 consists of 15 residues. The V gene's germline CDR1 is MNHEY and CDR2 SVGAGI. The CDR3 reads CASSYRGTDTGELFF. DNA of the CDR3: TGTGCCAGCAGTTACCGGGGTACCGACACCGGGGAGCTGTTTTTT.

The chain uses TRBV29-1 and TRBJ2-2, with D possibly matching TRBD1 (6 bases). The CDR3 runs to 14 residues. The V end lost 5 bases, the J end lost 3 bases, and 13 bases lay between the germline ends. Germline V lookup: CDR1 SQVTM, CDR2 ANQGSEA. The chain's CDR3 is CSVSMRQDTGELFF. The CDR3, as DNA: TGCAGCGTTTCAATGAGACAGGACACCGGGGAGCTGTTTTTT.

This chain uses TRBV6-5 with TRBJ2-7, with TRBD1 matching 8 bases. The CDR3 contains 14 residues. Germline lookup yields CDR1 MNHEY and CDR2 SVGAGI. V dropped 6 bases and J dropped 2; count of bases not matched to a gene: 6. CDR3 loop: CASSRTGITYEQYF. In DNA form, the CDR3 reads TGTGCCAGCAGCAGGACAGGGATCACCTACGAGCAGTACTTC.

This chain uses TRBV4-1 with TRBJ2-7, with TRBD2 matching 12 bases. Trimming removed 1 base from V and 5 bases from J; junction bases left unmatched: 9. The CDR3 has 17 amino acids. Germline CDR1 MGHRA, CDR2 YSYEKL. DNA for the CDR3: TGCGCCAGCAGCCAAGTCCCACCGACTAGCGGGAGCAACGAGCAGTACTTC. Protein product: CASSQVPPTSGSNEQYF.

The rearrangement links TRBV27 to TRBJ2-6, with D uncertain. V lost 3 bases and J lost 0, with 9 bases in between. Germline V gene lookup returns CDR1 MNHEY and CDR2 SMNVEV (reference sequence). The CDR3 sequence is 16 residues long. Here the CDR3 DNA reads TGTGCCAGCAGTTTTCAGGCTTTCTCTGGGGCCAACGTCCTGACTTTC. It specifies CASSFQAFSGANVLTF.

The chain recombines TRBV19 with TRBJ1-5; tentatively, D is TRBD1 (5 bases). Germline values: CDR1 LNHDA, CDR2 SQIVND (reference sequence). CDR3 length equals 15 residues. Trimming removed 6 bases from V and 3 bases from J, with 15 bases in between. Written as DNA, the CDR3 is TGTGCCAGTAGCCCCGACAGATCTGTCAATCAGCCCCAGCATTTT. It encodes CASSPDRSVNQPQHF.

The chain employs TRBV9 and TRBJ2-1; D perhaps matches TRBD2 (6 bases). CDR1 and CDR2 (germline): SGDLS, YYNGEE. Trimming pared 4 bases from V and 6 bases from J, leaving 17 bases between. CDR3 size: 15 residues. The CDR3 bases are TGTGCCAGCAGCCCACGAGCGGAGGGAGGCAATGAGCAGTTCTTC. It is translated as CASSPRAEGGNEQFF.

This chain joins TRBV3-1 (or the pseudogene TRBV3-2) and TRBJ2-6; a weak D match, TRBD1 (6 bases). This CDR3 has 15 amino acids. CDR1 is LGHDT and CDR2 is YNNKEL in the germline V gene (reference sequence). Trimming cost V 5 bases and J 0 bases, with 8 bases left between them. The CDR3 nucleotides read TGTGCCAGCAGCATACAGGGCTCTGGGGCCAACGTCCTGACTTTC. Translating it yields CASSIQGSGANVLTF.

This clone came up a few times. The chain carries TRBV11-2 and TRBJ1-6, with TRBD1 as a possible D gene (5 bases). Per the germline V gene, CDR1 is SGHAT and CDR2 is FQNNGV. The CDR3 spans 16 residues. Trimming pared 5 bases from V and 4 bases from J, leaving 15 bases between. The CDR3 spells CASSREPGGYNSPLHF. The CDR3 DNA is TGTGCCAGCAGCCGTGAACCCGGGGGATATAATTCACCCCTCCACTTT.